This T cell receptor (beta chain) emerged from a study of vaccination and CD4 T cells after COVID-19. Turning to the study itself: Control cultures were supplied with a CEFX pool, an HIV-1 Nef pool, or no peptide at all.

About this clonotype: Its specificity is not known.

Treatment indicated: roughly 10-day PBMC culture with coronavirus spike peptide pools or control peptides (ViraFEST assay). Negative selection purified CD4+ T cells after around ten days of culture. Study findings and constraints: SARS-CoV-2-reactive clonotypes showed a nonsignificant median rise from roughly 21 to 40. Reactive clone data from convalescent patients indicated a median of roughly 90% appearing only post-vaccination.

The germline V gene has CDR1 DFQATT and CDR2 SNEGSKA (reference sequence). V lost 3 bases and J lost 2, with 12 bases in between. CDR3 size: 14 residues. Sequenced with the Oncomine TCR Beta short-read assay was DNA taken from cultured CD4+ T cells. TCRdb redid the calling of the PCR reads with MiXCR, one entry per CDR3 protein. The table shows around 26,000 distinct CDR3 sequences, with 50% to 75% occurring only once. The receptor's source is a human donor who had recovered from COVID-19. The specimen sequenced was CD4+ T cells from blood, cultured in vitro. The genes are TRBV20-1 and TRBJ2-3, with D maybe TRBD2 (6 bases). CDR3 amino acids: CSARSSGPTDTQYF. Here the CDR3 DNA reads TGCAGTGCTAGGTCGAGCGGGCCCACAGATACGCAGTATTTT.